This T cell receptor (beta chain) originates from a study of OX40 agonist ivuxolimab in advanced cancers. In the study overall: Partial responses were seen in three patients, one with hepatocellular carcinoma and two with cutaneous melanoma. Broader study findings: Part of the nonresponder group also had normalized T-cell clonal expansion that was low. The study observed clonal expansion of CD4+ and CD8+ blood T cells by week 6 at 0.1 to 3.0 mg/kg.

TCRdb's table, derived via immunoSEQ multiplex PCR, lists solely in-frame clones and lacks some. The sample records approximately 74,000 clones, 85% to 95% being singletons. With regard to this clone: Its target is unknown.

Germline CDR1 SGHRS, CDR2 YFSETQ. The length of the CDR3 is 16 residues. The V segment lost 4 bases and the J segment 2 bases; nucleotides outside the gene matches: 8. The study sampled blood at baseline, cycle 4 day 1, and cycle 7 day 1. V gene TRBV5-1 combines with J gene TRBJ2-3; 9 nucleotides line up with TRBD1. The source of this sequence is an adult with an advanced solid tumor such as melanoma, head and neck, liver or kidney cancer. Sequences were derived from CD4+ or CD8+ T cells sorted from blood, sampled in a trial of the OX40 agonist ivuxolimab. The CDR3: CASSKDRGLPTDTQYF. The CDR3 region has the DNA TGCGCCAGCAGCAAGGACAGGGGCCTTCCCACAGATACGCAGTATTTT.